The present T cell receptor (beta chain) was sequenced within a study of T cell repertoires in cytomegalovirus infection. The ends were cut back, 2 bases at V and 5 bases at J, with 16 bases in the middle. Germline V gives CDR1 SGHAT, CDR2 FQDESV (reference sequence). CDR3 length: 16 residues. Via MiXCR, TCRdb re-called the reads, giving one row per CDR3 protein. The table lists approximately 150,000 distinct CDR3 sequences, 15% to 20% of them singletons. The chain combines TRBV11-1 with TRBJ2-1; D might be TRBD1 (7 bases). The sample taken for sequencing was CD8+ T cells from PBMCs. The receptor was isolated from a human donor in good health (CMV status not recorded). Some clones in this sample may be carry-over from other donors' samples. The CDR3 coding sequence is TGTGCCAGCAGCTTAAGGAGGGGACAGAAACACAATGAGCAGTTCTTC. Its protein is CASSLRRGQKHNEQFF.